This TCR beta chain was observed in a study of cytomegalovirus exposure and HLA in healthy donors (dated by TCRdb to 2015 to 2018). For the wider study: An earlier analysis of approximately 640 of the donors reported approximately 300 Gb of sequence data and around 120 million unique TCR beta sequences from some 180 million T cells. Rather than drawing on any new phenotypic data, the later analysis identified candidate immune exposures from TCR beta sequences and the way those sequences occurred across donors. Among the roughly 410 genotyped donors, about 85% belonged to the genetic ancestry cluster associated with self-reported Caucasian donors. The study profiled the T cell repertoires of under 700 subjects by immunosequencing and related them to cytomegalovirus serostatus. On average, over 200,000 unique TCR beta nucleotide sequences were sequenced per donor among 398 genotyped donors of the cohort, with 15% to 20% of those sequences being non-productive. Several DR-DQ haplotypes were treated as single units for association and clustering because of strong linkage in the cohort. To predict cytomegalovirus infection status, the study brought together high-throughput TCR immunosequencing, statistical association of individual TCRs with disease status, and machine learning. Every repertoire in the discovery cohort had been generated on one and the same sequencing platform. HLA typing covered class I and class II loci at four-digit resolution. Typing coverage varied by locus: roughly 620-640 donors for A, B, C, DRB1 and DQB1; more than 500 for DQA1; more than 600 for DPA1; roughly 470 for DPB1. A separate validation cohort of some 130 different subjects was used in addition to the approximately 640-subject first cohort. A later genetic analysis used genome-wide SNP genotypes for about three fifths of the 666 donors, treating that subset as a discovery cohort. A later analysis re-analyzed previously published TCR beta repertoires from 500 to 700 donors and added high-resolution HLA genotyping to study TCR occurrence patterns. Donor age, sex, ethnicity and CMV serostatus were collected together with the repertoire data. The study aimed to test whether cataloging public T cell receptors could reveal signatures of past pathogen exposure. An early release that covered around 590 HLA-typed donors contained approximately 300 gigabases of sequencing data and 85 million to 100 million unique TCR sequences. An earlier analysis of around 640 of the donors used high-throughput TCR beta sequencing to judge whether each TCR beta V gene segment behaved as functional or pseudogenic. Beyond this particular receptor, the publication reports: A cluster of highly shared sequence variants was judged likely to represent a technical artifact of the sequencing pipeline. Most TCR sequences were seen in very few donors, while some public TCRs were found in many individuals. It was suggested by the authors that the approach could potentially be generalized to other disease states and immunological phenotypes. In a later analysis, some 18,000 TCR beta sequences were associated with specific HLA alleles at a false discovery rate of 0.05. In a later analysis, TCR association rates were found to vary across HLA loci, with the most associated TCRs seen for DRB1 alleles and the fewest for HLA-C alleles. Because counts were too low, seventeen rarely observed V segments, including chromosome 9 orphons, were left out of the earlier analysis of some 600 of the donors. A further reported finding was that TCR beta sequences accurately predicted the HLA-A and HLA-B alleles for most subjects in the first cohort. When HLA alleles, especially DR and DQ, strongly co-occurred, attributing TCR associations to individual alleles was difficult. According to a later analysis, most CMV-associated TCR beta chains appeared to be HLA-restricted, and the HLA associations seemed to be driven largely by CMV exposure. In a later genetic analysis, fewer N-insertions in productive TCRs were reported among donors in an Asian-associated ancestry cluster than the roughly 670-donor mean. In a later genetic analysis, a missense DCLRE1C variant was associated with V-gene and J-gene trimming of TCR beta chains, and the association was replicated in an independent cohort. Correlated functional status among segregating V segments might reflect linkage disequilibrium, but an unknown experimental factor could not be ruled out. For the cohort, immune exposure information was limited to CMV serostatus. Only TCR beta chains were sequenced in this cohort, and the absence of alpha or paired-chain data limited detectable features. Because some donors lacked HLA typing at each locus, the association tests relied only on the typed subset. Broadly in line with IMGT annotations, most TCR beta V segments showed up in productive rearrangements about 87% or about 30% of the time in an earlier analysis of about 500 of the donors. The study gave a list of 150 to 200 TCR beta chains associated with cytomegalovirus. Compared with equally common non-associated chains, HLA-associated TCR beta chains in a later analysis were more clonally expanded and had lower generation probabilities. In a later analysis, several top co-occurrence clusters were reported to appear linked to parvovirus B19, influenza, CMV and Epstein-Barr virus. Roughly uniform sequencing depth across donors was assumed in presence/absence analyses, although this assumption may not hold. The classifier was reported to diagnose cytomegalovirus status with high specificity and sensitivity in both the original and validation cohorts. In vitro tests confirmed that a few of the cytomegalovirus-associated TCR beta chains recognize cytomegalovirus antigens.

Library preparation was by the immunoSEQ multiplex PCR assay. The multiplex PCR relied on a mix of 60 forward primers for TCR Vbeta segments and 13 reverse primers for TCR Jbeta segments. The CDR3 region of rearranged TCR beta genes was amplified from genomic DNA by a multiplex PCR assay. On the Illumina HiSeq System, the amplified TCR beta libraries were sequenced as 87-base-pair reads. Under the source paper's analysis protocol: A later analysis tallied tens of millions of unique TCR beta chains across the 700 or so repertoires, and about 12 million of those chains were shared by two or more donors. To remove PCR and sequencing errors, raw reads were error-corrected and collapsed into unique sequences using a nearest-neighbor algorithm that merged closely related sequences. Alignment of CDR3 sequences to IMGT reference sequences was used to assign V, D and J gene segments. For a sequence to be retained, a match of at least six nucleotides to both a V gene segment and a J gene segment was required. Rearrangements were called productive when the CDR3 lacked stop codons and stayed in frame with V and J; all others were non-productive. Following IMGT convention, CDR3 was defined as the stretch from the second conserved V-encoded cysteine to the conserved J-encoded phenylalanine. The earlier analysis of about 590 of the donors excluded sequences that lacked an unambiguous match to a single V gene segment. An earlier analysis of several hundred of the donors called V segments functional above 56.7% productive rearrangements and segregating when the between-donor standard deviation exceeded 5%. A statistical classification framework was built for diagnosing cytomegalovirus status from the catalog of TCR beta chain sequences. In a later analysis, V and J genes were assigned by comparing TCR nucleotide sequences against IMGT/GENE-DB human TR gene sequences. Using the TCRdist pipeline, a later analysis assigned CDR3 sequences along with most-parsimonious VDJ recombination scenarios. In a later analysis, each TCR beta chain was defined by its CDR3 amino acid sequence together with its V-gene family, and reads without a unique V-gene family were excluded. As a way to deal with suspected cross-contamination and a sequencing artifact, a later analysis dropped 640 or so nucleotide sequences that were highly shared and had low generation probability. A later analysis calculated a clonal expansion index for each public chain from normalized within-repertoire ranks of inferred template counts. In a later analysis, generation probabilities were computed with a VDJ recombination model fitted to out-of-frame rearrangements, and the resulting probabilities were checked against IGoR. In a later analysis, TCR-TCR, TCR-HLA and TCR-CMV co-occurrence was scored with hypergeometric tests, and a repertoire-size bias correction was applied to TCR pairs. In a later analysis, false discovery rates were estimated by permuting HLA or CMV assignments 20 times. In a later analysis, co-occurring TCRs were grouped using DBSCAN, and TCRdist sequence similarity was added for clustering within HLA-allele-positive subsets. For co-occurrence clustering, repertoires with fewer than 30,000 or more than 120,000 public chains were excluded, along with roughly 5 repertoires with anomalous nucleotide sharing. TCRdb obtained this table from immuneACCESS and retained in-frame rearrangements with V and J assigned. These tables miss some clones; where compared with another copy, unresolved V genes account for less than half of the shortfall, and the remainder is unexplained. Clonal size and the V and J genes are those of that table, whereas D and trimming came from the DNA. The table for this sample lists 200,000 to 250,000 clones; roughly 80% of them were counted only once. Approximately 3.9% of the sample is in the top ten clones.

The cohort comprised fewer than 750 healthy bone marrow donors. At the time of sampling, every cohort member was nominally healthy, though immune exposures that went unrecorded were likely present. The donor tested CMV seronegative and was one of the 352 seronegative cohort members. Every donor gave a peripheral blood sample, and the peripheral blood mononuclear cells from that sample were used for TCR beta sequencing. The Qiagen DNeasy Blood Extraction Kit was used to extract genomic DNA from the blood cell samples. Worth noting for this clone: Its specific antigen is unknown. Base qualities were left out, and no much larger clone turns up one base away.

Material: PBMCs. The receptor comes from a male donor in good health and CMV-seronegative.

At the DNA level, the sequence is TGTGCCAGCAGTTTCGGGACTTATTCCTACGAGCAGTACTTC. This yields the protein CASSFGTYSYEQYF. The chain employs TRBV27 and TRBJ2-7, and perhaps TRBD2 as D gene, on 6 matching bases. The CDR3 measures 14 amino acids from cysteine to phenylalanine. The CDR3 DNA has 42 bases and is translated from base 1. V loses 3 bases of germline sequence and J loses 1 base, and the interval between the two ends is 10 bases. The germline V gene (reference sequence) provides CDR1 MNHEY and CDR2 SMNVEV.